This entry is about one T cell receptor beta chain. The antigen remains unidentified. Trimming at V came to 6 bases and at J to 6 bases, leaving 6 bases not matched to a gene. The CDR3 sequence is 14 residues long. Germline CDR1 reads MDHEN; CDR2 reads SYDVKM. With 60 Vbeta and 13 Jbeta primers, the PCR was carried out. Some clones are missing from TCRdb's copy, which holds only in-frame ones; the method was immunoSEQ multiplex PCR. The sample holds about 140,000 clones, around four fifths seen once. These data belong to a study of cytomegalovirus exposure and HLA in healthy donors. General study results and limits: The study recorded 160 or so TCR beta chains that were cytomegalovirus-associated.

The chain couples TRBV28 to TRBJ2-1; 9 nucleotides agree with TRBD1. Sequences were obtained from PBMCs. This receptor was taken from a woman between 35 and 50 years old in good health and CMV-seronegative. CDR3 residues: CASRRQGGTNEQFF. The CDR3 bases are TGTGCCAGCAGACGACAGGGGGGGACCAATGAGCAGTTCTTC.